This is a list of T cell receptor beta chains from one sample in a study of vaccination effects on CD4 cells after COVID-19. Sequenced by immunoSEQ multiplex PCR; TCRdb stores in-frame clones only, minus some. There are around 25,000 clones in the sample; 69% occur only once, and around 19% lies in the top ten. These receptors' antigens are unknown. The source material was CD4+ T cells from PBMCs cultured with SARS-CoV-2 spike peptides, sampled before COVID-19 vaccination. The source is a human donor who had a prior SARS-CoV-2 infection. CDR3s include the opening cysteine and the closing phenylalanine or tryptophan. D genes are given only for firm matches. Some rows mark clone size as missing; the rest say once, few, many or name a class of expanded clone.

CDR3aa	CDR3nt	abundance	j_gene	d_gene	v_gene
CSASNSPGNEQFF	TGCAGTGCTAGTAACTCGCCGGGGAATGAGCAGTTCTTC	-	TRBJ2-1	-	TRBV20-1
CASSRLAGGRSEQFF	TGTGCCAGCAGTCGACTAGCGGGGGGGCGTTCTGAGCAGTTCTTC	-	TRBJ2-1	TRBD2	TRBV6-2/TRBV6-3
CASSYGTYNEQFF	TGTGCCAGCAGTTACGGGACTTACAATGAGCAGTTCTTC	-	TRBJ2-1	-	TRBV6-5
CASSLVAGGGTDTQYF	TGTGCCAGCAGCTTAGTAGCGGGAGGGGGTACAGATACGCAGTATTTT	few	TRBJ2-3	TRBD2	TRBV7-2
CASSYSRVSYNEQFF	TGTGCCAGCAGTTACTCACGGGTTTCCTACAATGAGCAGTTCTTC	-	TRBJ2-1	-	TRBV6-2/TRBV6-3
CASSVYSTDTQYF	TGTGCCAGCAGTGTTTATAGCACAGATACGCAGTATTTT	-	TRBJ2-3	-	TRBV2
CASSFAGLAEYNEQFF	TGTGCCAGCAGTTTCGCCGGACTAGCGGAATACAATGAGCAGTTCTTC	-	TRBJ2-1	TRBD2	TRBV27
CASSSGTGTGELFF	TGTGCCAGCAGTTCGGGAACGGGGACCGGGGAGCTGTTTTTT	few	TRBJ2-2	-	TRBV27
CASTASLAYEKLFF	TGTGCCAGCACAGCCTCGTTGGCCTATGAAAAACTGTTTTTT	-	TRBJ1-4	-	TRBV2
CASSQYTGTGTDTQYF	TGCGCCAGCAGCCAATATACAGGAACGGGCACAGATACGCAGTATTTT	-	TRBJ2-3	-	TRBV4-1
CASSPTMGELGEQFF	TGTGCCAGCTCACCAACGATGGGGGAATTGGGTGAGCAGTTCTTC	-	TRBJ2-1	-	TRBV18
CASSYSGAGGYEQYF	TGTGCCAGCAGTTACTCTGGCGCGGGGGGCTACGAGCAGTACTTC	-	TRBJ2-7	TRBD2	TRBV6-5
CASSQGGQGNNQPQHF	TGCGCCAGCAGCCAAGGAGGACAGGGAAACAATCAGCCCCAGCATTTT	-	TRBJ1-5	TRBD1	TRBV4-1
CASGRGGRGTDTQYF	TGTGCCAGCGGGAGGGGTGGTCGGGGCACAGATACGCAGTATTTT	-	TRBJ2-3	TRBD2	TRBV6-5
CASSFLSGVNSPLHF	TGTGCCAGCAGCTTCCTCTCGGGGGTTAATTCACCCCTCCACTTT	-	TRBJ1-6	-	TRBV7-9
CASSPRGQGGMNTEAFF	TGTGCCAGCTCACCCCGAGGGCAGGGAGGGATGAACACTGAAGCTTTCTTT	-	TRBJ1-1	-	TRBV18
CASSEVRETQYF	TGTGCCAGCAGTGAGGTCCGAGAGACCCAGTACTTC	-	TRBJ2-5	-	TRBV2
CASSLVWDSAYEQYF	TGTGCCAGCAGCTTAGTGTGGGACAGCGCCTACGAGCAGTACTTC	-	TRBJ2-7	TRBD1	TRBV7-2
CASSVSPLTYGYTF	TGTGCCAGCAGCGTATCCCCCTTGACCTATGGCTACACCTTC	-	TRBJ1-2	-	TRBV9
CASSAYRGNYGYTF	TGTGCCAGCAGTGCTTACAGGGGGAACTATGGCTACACCTTC	-	TRBJ1-2	TRBD1	TRBV2
CASSVTGEETQYF	TGCGCCAGCAGCGTGACAGGGGAAGAGACCCAGTACTTC	few	TRBJ2-5	TRBD1	TRBV5-1
CASSYRQGAYEQYF	TGTGCCAGCAGTTACAGACAGGGGGCTTACGAGCAGTACTTC	-	TRBJ2-7	TRBD1	TRBV6-5